This TCR beta chain was found in a study of T cells in Graves' hyperthyroidism and ophthalmopathy. Study conclusions and caveats: Through a model of 13 V-J features, ophthalmopathy was separated from stable hyperthyroidism.

The CDR3 is 15 amino acids. V was trimmed by 4 bases and J by 2 bases, leaving 14 bases between them. Germline V gives CDR1 SGHRS, CDR2 YFSETQ. Diagnosis of hyperthyroidism was new in patients aged 18 to 65, and its duration was under 2 months. TCR beta CDR3 sequences were amplified from RNA transcripts. In the first-round RT-PCR of the TCR CDR3, the HTBI primer set was used. TCRdb re-analysed the multiplex PCR reads in MiXCR, keeping a single row per CDR3 protein. The table lists 300,000 to 350,000 distinct CDR3 sequences, about 15% of them singletons. Regarding this clonotype: Antigen unknown.

V is TRBV5-1 and J is TRBJ2-3; D call uncertain. The TCR was taken from a woman in her thirties with Graves' hyperthyroidism. Sequenced: blood. This CDR3 reads CASSRLPPPTDTQYF. The CDR3 DNA reads as TGCGCCAGCAGCCGCTTACCACCACCCACAGATACGCAGTATTTT.